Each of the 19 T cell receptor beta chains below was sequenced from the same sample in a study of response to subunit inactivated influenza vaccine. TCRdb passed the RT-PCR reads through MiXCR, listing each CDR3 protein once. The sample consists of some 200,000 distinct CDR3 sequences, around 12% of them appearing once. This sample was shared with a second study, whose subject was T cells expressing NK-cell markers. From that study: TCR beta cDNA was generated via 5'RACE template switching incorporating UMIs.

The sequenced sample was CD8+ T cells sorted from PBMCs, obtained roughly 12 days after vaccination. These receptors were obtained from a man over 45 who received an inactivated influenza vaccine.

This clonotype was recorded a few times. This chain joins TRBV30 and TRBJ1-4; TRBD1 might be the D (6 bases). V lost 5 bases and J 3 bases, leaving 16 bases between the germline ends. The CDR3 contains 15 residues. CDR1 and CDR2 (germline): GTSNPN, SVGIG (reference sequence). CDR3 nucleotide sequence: TGTGCCTGGGGGGACACCTACGCAGCTAATGAAAAACTGTTTTTT. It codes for CAWGDTYAANEKLFF.

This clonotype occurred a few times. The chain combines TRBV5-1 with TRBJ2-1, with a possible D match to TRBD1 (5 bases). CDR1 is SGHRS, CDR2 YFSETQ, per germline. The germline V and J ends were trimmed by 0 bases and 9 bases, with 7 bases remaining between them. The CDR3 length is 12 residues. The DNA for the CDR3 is TGCGCCAGCAGCTTGGTGGACACTGAGCAGTTCTTC. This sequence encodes CASSLVDTEQFF.

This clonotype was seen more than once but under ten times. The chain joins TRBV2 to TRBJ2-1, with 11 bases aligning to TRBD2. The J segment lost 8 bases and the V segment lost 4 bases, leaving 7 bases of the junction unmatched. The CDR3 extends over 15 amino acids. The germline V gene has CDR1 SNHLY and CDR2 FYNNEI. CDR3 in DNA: TGTGCCAGCAGTGGAAGTAGCGGGGGGGCCCATGAGCAGTTCTTC. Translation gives CASSGSSGGAHEQFF.

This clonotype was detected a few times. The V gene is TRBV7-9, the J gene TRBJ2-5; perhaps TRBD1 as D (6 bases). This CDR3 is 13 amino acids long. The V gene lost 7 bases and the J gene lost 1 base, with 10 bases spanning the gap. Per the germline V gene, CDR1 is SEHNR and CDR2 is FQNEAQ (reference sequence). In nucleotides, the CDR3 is TGTGCCAGCACGCAGGGGACCCAAGAGACCCAGTACTTC. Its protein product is CASTQGTQETQYF.

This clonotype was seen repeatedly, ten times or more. Here the CDR3 DNA reads TGTGCCAGCAGCTTAAGCGGGGGTACAGATACGCAGTATTTT. Amino acid sequence: CASSLSGGTDTQYF. This chain uses TRBV7-8 with TRBJ2-3, with 8 bases lining up with TRBD2. The ends lost 2 bases at V and 3 bases at J; junction bases unmatched: 1. There are 14 residues in the CDR3. CDR1 and CDR2 (germline): SGHVS, FQNEAQ.

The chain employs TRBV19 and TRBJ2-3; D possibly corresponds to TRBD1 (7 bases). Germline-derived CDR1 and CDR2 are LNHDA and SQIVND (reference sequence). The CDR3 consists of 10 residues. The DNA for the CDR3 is TGTGCAACAGGGGAGGTTACGCAGTATTTT. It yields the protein CATGEVTQYF.

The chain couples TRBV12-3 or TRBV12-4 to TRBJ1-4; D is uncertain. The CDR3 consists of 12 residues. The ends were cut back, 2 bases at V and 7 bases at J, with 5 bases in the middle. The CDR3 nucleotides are TGTGCCAGCAGTTTAACGGTTGAAAAACTGTTTTTT. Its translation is CASSLTVEKLFF.

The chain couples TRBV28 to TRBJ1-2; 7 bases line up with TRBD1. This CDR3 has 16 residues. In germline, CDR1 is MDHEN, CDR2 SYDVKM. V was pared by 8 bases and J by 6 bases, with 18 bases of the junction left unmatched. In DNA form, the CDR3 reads TGTGCCAGCCAGCCCTTTGAGGGGGCAACGGAGGATGGCTACACCTTC. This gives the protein CASQPFEGATEDGYTF.

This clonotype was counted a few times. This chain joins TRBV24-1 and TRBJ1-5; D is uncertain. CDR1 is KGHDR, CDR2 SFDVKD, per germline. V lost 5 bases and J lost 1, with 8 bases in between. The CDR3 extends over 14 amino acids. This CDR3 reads CATSATLSNQPQHF. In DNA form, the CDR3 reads TGTGCCACCAGTGCCACCCTGAGCAATCAGCCCCAGCATTTT.

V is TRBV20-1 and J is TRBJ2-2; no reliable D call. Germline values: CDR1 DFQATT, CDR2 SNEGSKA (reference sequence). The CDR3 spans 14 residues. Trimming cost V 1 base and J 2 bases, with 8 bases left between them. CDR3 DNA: TGCAGTGCTAGAGTTTCATCTAACACCGGGGAGCTGTTTTTT. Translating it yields CSARVSSNTGELFF.

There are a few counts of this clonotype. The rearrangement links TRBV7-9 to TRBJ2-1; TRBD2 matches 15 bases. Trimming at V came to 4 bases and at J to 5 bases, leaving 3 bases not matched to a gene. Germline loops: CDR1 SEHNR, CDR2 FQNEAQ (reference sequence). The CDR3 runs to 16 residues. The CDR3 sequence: CASSSGLAGGNNEQFF. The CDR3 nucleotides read TGTGCCAGCAGCTCGGGACTAGCGGGAGGAAACAATGAGCAGTTCTTC.

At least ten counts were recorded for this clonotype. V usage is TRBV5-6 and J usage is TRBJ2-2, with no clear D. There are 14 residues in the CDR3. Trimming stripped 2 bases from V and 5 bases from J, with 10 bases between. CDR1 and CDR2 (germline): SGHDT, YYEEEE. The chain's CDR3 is CASSFYTRTGELFF. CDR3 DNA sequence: TGTGCCAGCAGCTTCTATACCAGGACCGGGGAGCTGTTTTTT.

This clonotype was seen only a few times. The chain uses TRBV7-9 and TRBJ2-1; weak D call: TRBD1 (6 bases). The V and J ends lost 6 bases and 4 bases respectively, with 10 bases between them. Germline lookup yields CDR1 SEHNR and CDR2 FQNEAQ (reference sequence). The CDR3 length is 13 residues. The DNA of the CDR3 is TGTGCCAGCAGGGCAGGGGCGTACAATGAGCAGTTCTTC. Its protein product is CASRAGAYNEQFF.

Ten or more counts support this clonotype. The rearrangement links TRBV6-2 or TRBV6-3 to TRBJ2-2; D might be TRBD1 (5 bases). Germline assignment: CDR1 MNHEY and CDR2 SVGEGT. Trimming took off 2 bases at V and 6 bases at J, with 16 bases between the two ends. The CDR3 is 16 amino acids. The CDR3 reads CASSYQETAASGELFF. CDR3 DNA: TGTGCCAGCAGTTACCAAGAGACAGCCGCGTCCGGGGAGCTGTTTTTT.

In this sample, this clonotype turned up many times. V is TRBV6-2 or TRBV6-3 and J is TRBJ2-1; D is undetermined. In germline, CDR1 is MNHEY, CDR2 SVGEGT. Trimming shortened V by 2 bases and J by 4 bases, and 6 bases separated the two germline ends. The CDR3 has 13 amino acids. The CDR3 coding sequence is TGTGCCAGCAGTTACAGCCCATACAATGAGCAGTTCTTC. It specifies CASSYSPYNEQFF.

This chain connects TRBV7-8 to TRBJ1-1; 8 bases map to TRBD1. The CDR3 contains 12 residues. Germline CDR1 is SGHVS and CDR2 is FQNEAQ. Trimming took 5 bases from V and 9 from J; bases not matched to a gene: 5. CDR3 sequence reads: CASSQGQVQAFF. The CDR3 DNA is TGTGCCAGCAGCCAGGGACAGGTCCAAGCTTTCTTT.

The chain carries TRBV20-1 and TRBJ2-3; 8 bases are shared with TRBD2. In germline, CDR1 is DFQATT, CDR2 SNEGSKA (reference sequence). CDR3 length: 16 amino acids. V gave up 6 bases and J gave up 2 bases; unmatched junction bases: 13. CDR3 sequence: CSARRVRGETTDTQYF. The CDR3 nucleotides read TGCAGTGCCCGAAGGGTGCGGGGGGAGACCACAGATACGCAGTATTTT.

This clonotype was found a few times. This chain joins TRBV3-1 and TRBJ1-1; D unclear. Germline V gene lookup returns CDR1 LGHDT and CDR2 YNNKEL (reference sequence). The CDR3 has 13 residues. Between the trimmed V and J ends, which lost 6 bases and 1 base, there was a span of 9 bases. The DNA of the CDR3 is TGTGCCAGCAGGCCCACAGAGAACACTGAAGCTTTCTTT. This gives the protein CASRPTENTEAFF.

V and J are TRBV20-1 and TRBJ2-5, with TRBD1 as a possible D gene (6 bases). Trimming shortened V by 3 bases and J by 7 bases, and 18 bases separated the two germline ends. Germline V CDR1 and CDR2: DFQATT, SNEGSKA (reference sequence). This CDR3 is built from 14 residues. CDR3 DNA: TGCAGTGCTAGTGAAGCAGGGGTAGGGGGGACCCAGTACTTC. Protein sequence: CSASEAGVGGTQYF.